This T cell receptor beta chain originates from a study of graft-versus-host responses after intestinal transplantation. The repertoire was sequenced with immunoSEQ multiplex PCR; TCRdb's copy has only in-frame clones and lacks some. The repertoire holds approximately 37,000 clones, with approximately 89% as singletons. The CDR3 covers 15 residues. The V gene's germline CDR1 is SGHTA and CDR2 FQGNSA. Trimming at V came to 5 bases and at J to 2 bases, leaving 7 bases not matched to a gene. Overall study results and limits: Peak levels of circulating GvH clones tracked with early post-transplant HvG declines.

Points on this clone: Its specificity is not known.

V and J are TRBV7-2 and TRBJ2-7, with 9 bases fitting TRBD1. The material was PBMCs, obtained less than 280 days after transplant. This receptor was taken from a human patient who received an intestinal transplant, so some T cells may come from the graft donor. The CDR3 region has the DNA TGTGCCAGCAGCCAGGGACAGGGAAAAACCTACGAGCAGTACTTC. Amino acids: CASSQGQGKTYEQYF. Full variable domain (rest looked up from reference TRBV7-2 and TRBJ2-7): GAGVSQSPSNKVTEKGKDVELRCDPISGHTALYWYRQSLGQGLEFLIYFQGNSAPDKSGLPSDRFSAERTGGSVSTLTIQRTQQEDSAVYLCASSQGQGKTYEQYFGPGTRLTVT.